A single sample gave rise to the 2 T cell receptor beta chains below, sequenced in a study of OX40 agonist ivuxolimab in advanced cancers. Data came from immunoSEQ multiplex PCR; TCRdb stores just in-frame clones and leaves some out. Of tens of thousands of clones in the sample, over 80% are singletons; the top ten hold over 20%. The source material was CD4+ or CD8+ T cells sorted from blood, sampled in a trial of the OX40 agonist ivuxolimab. The receptors were sampled from an adult with an advanced solid tumor such as melanoma, head and neck, liver or kidney cancer.

This clone was seen once. V gene TRBV11-1 combines with J gene TRBJ2-7; 10 bases are a match to TRBD2. Germline CDR1 SGHAT, CDR2 FQDESV (reference sequence). The CDR3 covers 13 residues. The V segment lost 6 bases and the J segment 6 bases; nucleotides outside the gene matches: 5. The CDR3 DNA follows: TGTGCCAGCAGGGGTAGCGGGAGGCGCGAGCAGTACTTC. Translated: CASRGSGRREQYF.

The V gene is TRBV5-1, the J gene TRBJ1-1; TRBD1 is a possible D gene (5 bases). V was shortened by 4 bases and J by 4 bases, with 20 bases between the two germline ends. The CDR3 contains 16 residues. Germline values: CDR1 SGHRS, CDR2 YFSETQ. As DNA, the CDR3 is TGCGCCAGCAGCCCCCAGGGCCCTGGAAGGAGCACTGAAGCTTTCTTT. It yields the protein CASSPQGPGRSTEAFF.